This is a list of T cell receptor beta chains from one sample in a study of blood T cells in healthy people across ages. Each CDR3 protein is one row after TCRdb ran MiXCR on the 5' RACE reads. The table records approximately 960,000 distinct CDR3 sequences, 25% to 35% of them present only once. These sequences were also reported in another study, on T cells of mothers and their children.

Sequencing was performed on blood. All receptors derive from a woman in her forties in good health. Both conserved end residues are part of each CDR3. The D gene is left open where the match is weak. Clone size is not always given. Where it is, it says once, few, many or a class for expanded clones.

CDR3nt: TGTGCCAGCAGAAGCGGGGGGACAAGCTCCTACGAGCAGTACTTC
CDR3aa: CASRSGGTSSYEQYF
j_gene: TRBJ2-7
v_gene: TRBV28
abundance: -
d_gene: TRBD2

CDR3nt: TGTGCCAGCACCCCGGGTTACGAGCAGTACTTC
CDR3aa: CASTPGYEQYF
j_gene: TRBJ2-7
v_gene: TRBV12-3/TRBV12-4
abundance: few
d_gene: -

CDR3nt: TGCGCCAGCAAGCCGGAGGGCGAGACCCAGTACTTC
CDR3aa: CASKPEGETQYF
j_gene: TRBJ2-5
v_gene: TRBV5-1
abundance: -
d_gene: -

CDR3nt: TGTGCCAGCAGCCCCATCGGCGGGGCTGTGGAGACCCAGTACTTC
CDR3aa: CASSPIGGAVETQYF
j_gene: TRBJ2-5
v_gene: TRBV6-6
abundance: -
d_gene: -

CDR3nt: TGCGCCAGCAGCTTGGCGGGACAGGGACCGAACACTGAAGCTTTCTTT
CDR3aa: CASSLAGQGPNTEAFF
j_gene: TRBJ1-1
v_gene: TRBV5-1
abundance: -
d_gene: TRBD1

CDR3nt: TGTGCCAGCAACCCGCCGGGGGAGACCCAGTACTTC
CDR3aa: CASNPPGETQYF
j_gene: TRBJ2-5
v_gene: TRBV7-2
abundance: few
d_gene: -

CDR3nt: TGTGCCAGCAGCCAAGCTAACGGGGGTTGGTCCTACAATGAGCAGTTCTTC
CDR3aa: CASSQANGGWSYNEQFF
j_gene: TRBJ2-1
v_gene: TRBV3-1
abundance: few
d_gene: -

CDR3nt: TGCGCCAGCAGCTCGGACCCGGGACAGGGGCCAAATGGCTACACCTTC
CDR3aa: CASSSDPGQGPNGYTF
j_gene: TRBJ1-2
v_gene: TRBV5-1
abundance: many
d_gene: TRBD1

CDR3nt: TGTGCCAGCTCAATGTCCGGGGAGCTGTTTTTT
CDR3aa: CASSMSGELFF
j_gene: TRBJ2-2
v_gene: TRBV18
abundance: few
d_gene: -

CDR3nt: TGTGCCAGCAGCTACTCCAATTCGACAGGGCGGCCCTACGAGCAGTACTTC
CDR3aa: CASSYSNSTGRPYEQYF
j_gene: TRBJ2-7
v_gene: TRBV7-9
abundance: few
d_gene: TRBD1

CDR3nt: TGTGCCAGCCGAATCTCAGACAGGGCTAATTCACCCCTCCACTTT
CDR3aa: CASRISDRANSPLHF
j_gene: TRBJ1-6
v_gene: TRBV25-1
abundance: few
d_gene: TRBD1

CDR3nt: TGTGCCAGCAGTTTAACCGGACTAGCGGGGTTATACGAGCAGTACTTC
CDR3aa: CASSLTGLAGLYEQYF
j_gene: TRBJ2-7
v_gene: TRBV27
abundance: -
d_gene: TRBD2

CDR3nt: TGCGCCAGCAGCTTCCGGGACAGAGACCACGAGCAGTACTTC
CDR3aa: CASSFRDRDHEQYF
j_gene: TRBJ2-7
v_gene: TRBV5-1
abundance: many
d_gene: TRBD1

CDR3nt: TGCGCCAGCAGCTGGGGCGGGTCCCAATCGAACACTGAAGCTTTCTTT
CDR3aa: CASSWGGSQSNTEAFF
j_gene: TRBJ1-1
v_gene: TRBV5-1
abundance: few
d_gene: -

CDR3nt: TGTGCCAGCAGTTACTCTTCAGGACAAGCTTTCTTT
CDR3aa: CASSYSSGQAFF
j_gene: TRBJ1-1
v_gene: TRBV6-5
abundance: -
d_gene: -

CDR3nt: TGTGCCAGCAGTTTAAGGGGGACAGGGGGGAATCAGCCCCAGCATTTT
CDR3aa: CASSLRGTGGNQPQHF
j_gene: TRBJ1-5
v_gene: TRBV12-3/TRBV12-4
abundance: few
d_gene: TRBD1

CDR3nt: TGCAGTCCTGGACGGGGGGAATACAATGAGCAGTTCTTC
CDR3aa: CSPGRGEYNEQFF
j_gene: TRBJ2-1
v_gene: TRBV20-1
abundance: many
d_gene: TRBD2

CDR3nt: TGTGCCAGCAGCCTGTGGACAGGGGGCCGGGGCTACACCTTC
CDR3aa: CASSLWTGGRGYTF
j_gene: TRBJ1-2
v_gene: TRBV7-2
abundance: -
d_gene: TRBD1

CDR3nt: TGTGCCAGCAGCTTAGCCGGTTGGGGTACGGGCAAAAACATTCAGTACTTC
CDR3aa: CASSLAGWGTGKNIQYF
j_gene: TRBJ2-4
v_gene: TRBV7-2
abundance: few
d_gene: -

CDR3nt: TGTGCCAGCAGGTCCACAGGGGGCGCAGGTGGACGCGGCTATGGCTACACCTTC
CDR3aa: CASRSTGGAGGRGYGYTF
j_gene: TRBJ1-2
v_gene: TRBV6-1
abundance: -
d_gene: TRBD1

CDR3nt: TGCAGTGTTGATTCCGCCGTAGCGGGGAGGCCCTACGAGCAGTACTTC
CDR3aa: CSVDSAVAGRPYEQYF
j_gene: TRBJ2-7
v_gene: TRBV29-1
abundance: -
d_gene: TRBD2

CDR3nt: TGCGCCAGCAGACGGACTAGCGGGGGGGCCAGTGAGCAGTTCTTC
CDR3aa: CASRRTSGGASEQFF
j_gene: TRBJ2-1
v_gene: TRBV5-1
abundance: -
d_gene: TRBD2

CDR3nt: TGTGCCGGCAGGGCGACTAGCGGGGTGGGGAATGAGCAGTTCTTC
CDR3aa: CAGRATSGVGNEQFF
j_gene: TRBJ2-1
v_gene: TRBV7-6
abundance: few
d_gene: TRBD2

CDR3nt: TGTGCCAGCAGCAGGAGGGTCGGGACAACTATTGACCCATCCTATGGCTACACCTTC
CDR3aa: CASSRRVGTTIDPSYGYTF
j_gene: TRBJ1-2
v_gene: TRBV7-9
abundance: -
d_gene: -

CDR3nt: TGTGCCAGCAGCCCCCTACTCAAACAGGGCCGGGGGGCTGAAGCTTTCTTT
CDR3aa: CASSPLLKQGRGAEAFF
j_gene: TRBJ1-1
v_gene: TRBV7-2
abundance: -
d_gene: -

CDR3nt: TGTGCCACCAGTGATTCCCATTCCCGGGGAAGGCAAGAGACCCAGTACTTC
CDR3aa: CATSDSHSRGRQETQYF
j_gene: TRBJ2-5
v_gene: TRBV24-1
abundance: many
d_gene: -

CDR3nt: TGCAGTGCTAGAGTCCGAGACCTGACAGGGTTGTTGAACACTGAAGCTTTCTTT
CDR3aa: CSARVRDLTGLLNTEAFF
j_gene: TRBJ1-1
v_gene: TRBV20-1
abundance: few
d_gene: TRBD1

CDR3nt: TGTGCCAGCAGTTATACAGACTCCTACGAGCAGTACTTC
CDR3aa: CASSYTDSYEQYF
j_gene: TRBJ2-7
v_gene: TRBV6-5
abundance: few
d_gene: -

CDR3nt: TGTGCCAGCAGACACAGTTTAAGCTCCTACAATGAGCAGTTCTTC
CDR3aa: CASRHSLSSYNEQFF
j_gene: TRBJ2-1
v_gene: TRBV6-2/TRBV6-3
abundance: few
d_gene: -

CDR3nt: TGTGCCAGCAGCTTGACCCGAGATAACTATGGCTACACCTTC
CDR3aa: CASSLTRDNYGYTF
j_gene: TRBJ1-2
v_gene: TRBV5-4
abundance: few
d_gene: -

CDR3nt: TGTGCCGGCAAGTGGGGATCCTACGAGCAGTACTTC
CDR3aa: CAGKWGSYEQYF
j_gene: TRBJ2-7
v_gene: TRBV2
abundance: -
d_gene: -

CDR3nt: TGCAGTGCTAGGGGGACAGCGTGGAGCTGCACCTTC
CDR3aa: CSARGTAWSCTF
j_gene: TRBJ1-2
v_gene: TRBV20-1
abundance: -
d_gene: TRBD1

CDR3nt: TGCGCCAGCGGCTTAGAGGGGGCTTACGGGCAGTACTTC
CDR3aa: CASGLEGAYGQYF
j_gene: TRBJ2-7
v_gene: TRBV5-1
abundance: -
d_gene: TRBD1

CDR3nt: TGTGCCAGCAGTAAGGAGAACTATGGCTACACCTTC
CDR3aa: CASSKENYGYTF
j_gene: TRBJ1-2
v_gene: TRBV6-2/TRBV6-3
abundance: -
d_gene: -

CDR3nt: TGTGCCAGCAGCGGCGAGACTAGTATAAATGAGCAGTTCTTC
CDR3aa: CASSGETSINEQFF
j_gene: TRBJ2-1
v_gene: TRBV9
abundance: -
d_gene: -

CDR3nt: TGTGCCAGCAGGGAGAGCAATCAGCCCCAGCATTTT
CDR3aa: CASRESNQPQHF
j_gene: TRBJ1-5
v_gene: TRBV6-2/TRBV6-3
abundance: many
d_gene: -

CDR3nt: TGTGCCAGCAGCTCGCGGGGACAGGGGAACACTGAAGCTTTCTTT
CDR3aa: CASSSRGQGNTEAFF
j_gene: TRBJ1-1
v_gene: TRBV11-2
abundance: -
d_gene: TRBD1

CDR3nt: TGCGCCAGCAGCCAAGATCTGGCCGGACCATCCTACGAGCAGTACTTC
CDR3aa: CASSQDLAGPSYEQYF
j_gene: TRBJ2-7
v_gene: TRBV4-3
abundance: -
d_gene: -

CDR3nt: TGTGCCAGCAGCCCGGTCCCCTCAGATACGCAGTATTTT
CDR3aa: CASSPVPSDTQYF
j_gene: TRBJ2-3
v_gene: TRBV6-6
abundance: -
d_gene: -

CDR3nt: TGTGCCAGCAGCTTATACATCCGCACAGATACGCAGTATTTT
CDR3aa: CASSLYIRTDTQYF
j_gene: TRBJ2-3
v_gene: TRBV7-2
abundance: many
d_gene: -

CDR3nt: TGTGCCAGCAGCTTTGGACAGGGCAACAATCAGCCCCAGCATTTT
CDR3aa: CASSFGQGNNQPQHF
j_gene: TRBJ1-5
v_gene: TRBV12-3/TRBV12-4
abundance: -
d_gene: TRBD1

CDR3nt: TGCGCCAGCAGCTTGAACACCTTACCCCACGAGCAGTACTTC
CDR3aa: CASSLNTLPHEQYF
j_gene: TRBJ2-7
v_gene: TRBV5-1
abundance: once
d_gene: -